The clone carrying this T cell receptor beta chain was seen a handful of times. Its target is not known. This sample is part of a study of post-analysis software for immune sequencing data. Study conclusions and caveats: Controls had lower frequencies than patients of four or five TRBV segments, which included TRBV5-6, TRBV5-1 and TRBV20-1.

The germline CDR1 and CDR2 sequences are DFQATT and SNEGSKA (reference sequence). The CDR3 contains 12 residues. V gave up 5 bases and J gave up 2 bases, with 9 bases separating them. Unique molecular identifiers featured in each of the TCR beta cDNA libraries. TCRdb used MiXCR to reprocess the PCR reads, holding one entry per CDR3 protein. The profile shows about 820,000 distinct CDR3 sequences, about 57% of them singletons. The chain uses TRBV20-1 and TRBJ2-5; D gene unclear. Sequencing was carried out using blood. This clonotype originated in a girl aged 10 to 17 with multiple sclerosis. This CDR3 is CSAGNMQETQYF. The CDR3 DNA is TGCAGTGCTGGAAATATGCAAGAGACCCAGTACTTC.